This TCR beta chain was obtained from a study of T cells in Graves' hyperthyroidism and ophthalmopathy. Study-wide context: Peripheral blood sampling occurred at initial diagnosis, before any treatment.

A roughly 10 ml volume of fresh peripheral blood provided the PBMCs. Amplification yielded TCR beta CDR3 regions, with RNA transcripts as the source. First-round RT-PCR with HTBI primers amplified the TCR CDR3 region. TCRdb used MiXCR to reprocess the multiplex PCR reads, holding one entry per CDR3 protein. The sample contains 500,000 to 800,000 distinct CDR3 sequences, approximately 14% of which appear only once. This CDR3 is 12 amino acids long. Germline V CDR1 and CDR2: DFQATT, SNEGSKA (reference sequence). V was pared by 3 bases and J by 4 bases, with 9 bases between. General study findings and limits: The model foresaw ophthalmopathy a median approximately 6.1 months prior to onset. Blood also contained most expanded thyroid clonotypes above 0.001.

Many counts were recorded for this clonotype. Its cognate antigen is unknown. The receptor's source is a woman in her forties or fifties with Graves' ophthalmopathy. The sample comprised blood. This chain connects TRBV20-1 to TRBJ1-1; unclear D gene. CDR3 bases: TGCAGTGCTAGGTTGAGGGTCACTGAAGCTTTCTTT. It specifies CSARLRVTEAFF.